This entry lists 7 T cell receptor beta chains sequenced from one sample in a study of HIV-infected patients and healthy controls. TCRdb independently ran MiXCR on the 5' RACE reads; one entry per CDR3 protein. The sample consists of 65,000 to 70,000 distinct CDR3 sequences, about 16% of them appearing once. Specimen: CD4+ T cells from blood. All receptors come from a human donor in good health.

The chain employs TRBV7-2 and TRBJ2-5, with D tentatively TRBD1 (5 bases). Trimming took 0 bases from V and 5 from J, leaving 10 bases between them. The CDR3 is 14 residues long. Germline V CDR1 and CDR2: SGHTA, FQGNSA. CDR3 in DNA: TGTGCCAGCAGCTTAGCGCTAGGGGTGGAGACCCAGTACTTC. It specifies CASSLALGVETQYF.

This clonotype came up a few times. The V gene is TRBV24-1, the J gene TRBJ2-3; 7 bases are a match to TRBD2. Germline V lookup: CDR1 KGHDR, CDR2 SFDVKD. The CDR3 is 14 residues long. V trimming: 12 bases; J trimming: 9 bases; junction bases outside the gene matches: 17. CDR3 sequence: CAAGDGGSLGTQYF. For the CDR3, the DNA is TGTGCCGCGGGGGACGGCGGTTCACTGGGGACGCAGTATTTT.

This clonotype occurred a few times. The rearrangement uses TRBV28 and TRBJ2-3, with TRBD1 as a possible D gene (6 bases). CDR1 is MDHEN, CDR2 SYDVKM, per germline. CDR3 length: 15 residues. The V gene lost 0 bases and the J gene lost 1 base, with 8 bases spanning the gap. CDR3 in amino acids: CASSLWPGGTDTQYF. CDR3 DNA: TGTGCCAGCAGTTTATGGCCAGGGGGCACAGATACGCAGTATTTT.

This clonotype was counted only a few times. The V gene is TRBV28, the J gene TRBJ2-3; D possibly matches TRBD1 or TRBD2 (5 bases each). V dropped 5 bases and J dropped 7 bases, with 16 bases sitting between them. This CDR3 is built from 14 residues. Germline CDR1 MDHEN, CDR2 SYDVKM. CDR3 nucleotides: TGTGCCAGCAGTCCGCGCCGAGGGGCGAATACGCAGTATTTT. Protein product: CASSPRRGANTQYF.

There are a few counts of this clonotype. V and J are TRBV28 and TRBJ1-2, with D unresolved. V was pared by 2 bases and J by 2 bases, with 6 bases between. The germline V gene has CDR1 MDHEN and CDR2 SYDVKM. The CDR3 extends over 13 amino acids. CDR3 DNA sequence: TGTGCCAGCAGTTTAGAAGGGAACTATGGCTACACCTTC. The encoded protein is CASSLEGNYGYTF.

CDR3 protein: CASSRLAGDRNKHTDTQYF. CDR3 coding DNA: TGTGCCAGCAGTCGGCTAGCGGGGGATCGCAACAAACACACAGATACGCAGTATTTT. The V and J genes are TRBV9 and TRBJ2-3; TRBD2 aligns across 10 bases. V lost 5 bases, J lost 2 bases, and 17 bases stayed unmatched. The germline V gene has CDR1 SGDLS and CDR2 YYNGEE. The CDR3 is 19 residues long.

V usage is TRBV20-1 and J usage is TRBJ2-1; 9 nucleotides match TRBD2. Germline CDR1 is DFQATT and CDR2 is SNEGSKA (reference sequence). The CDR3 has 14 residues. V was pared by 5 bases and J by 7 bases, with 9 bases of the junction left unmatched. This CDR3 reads CSASRQRGENEQFF. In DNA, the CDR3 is TGCAGTGCTTCCCGGCAGCGGGGGGAAAATGAGCAGTTCTTC.